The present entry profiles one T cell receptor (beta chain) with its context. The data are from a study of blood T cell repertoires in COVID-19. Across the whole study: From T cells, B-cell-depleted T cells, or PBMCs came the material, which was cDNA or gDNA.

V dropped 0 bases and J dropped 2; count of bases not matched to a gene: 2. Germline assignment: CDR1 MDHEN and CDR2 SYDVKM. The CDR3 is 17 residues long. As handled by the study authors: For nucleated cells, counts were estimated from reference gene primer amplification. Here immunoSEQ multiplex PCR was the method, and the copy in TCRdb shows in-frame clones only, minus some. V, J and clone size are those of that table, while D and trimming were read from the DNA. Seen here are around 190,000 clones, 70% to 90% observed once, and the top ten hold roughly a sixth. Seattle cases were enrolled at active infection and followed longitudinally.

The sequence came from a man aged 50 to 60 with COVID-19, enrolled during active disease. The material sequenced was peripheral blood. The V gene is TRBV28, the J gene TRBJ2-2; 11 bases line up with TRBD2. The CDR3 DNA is TGTGCCAGCAGTTTATGGGGGACTAGCGGAAACACCGGGGAGCTGTTTTTT. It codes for CASSLWGTSGNTGELFF.